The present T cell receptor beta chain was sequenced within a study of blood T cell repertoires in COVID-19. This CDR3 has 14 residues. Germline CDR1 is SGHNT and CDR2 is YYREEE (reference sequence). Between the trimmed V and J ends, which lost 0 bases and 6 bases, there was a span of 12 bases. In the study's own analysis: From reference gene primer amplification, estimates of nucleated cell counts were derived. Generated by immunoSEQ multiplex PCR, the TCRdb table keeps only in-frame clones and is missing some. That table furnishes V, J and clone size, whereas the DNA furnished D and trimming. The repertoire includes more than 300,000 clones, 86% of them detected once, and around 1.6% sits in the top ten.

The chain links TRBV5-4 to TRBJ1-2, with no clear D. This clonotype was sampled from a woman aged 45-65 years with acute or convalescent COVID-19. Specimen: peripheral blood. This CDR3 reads CASSLAAEVDGYTF. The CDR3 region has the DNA TGTGCCAGCAGCTTGGCGGCGGAGGTGGATGGCTACACCTTC.